The next 20 T cell receptor beta chains were all read from a single sample in a study of cytomegalovirus exposure and HLA in healthy donors. PCR involved 60 Vbeta and 13 Jbeta primers. The repertoire was sequenced with immunoSEQ multiplex PCR; TCRdb's copy has only in-frame clones and lacks some. The sample yields 90,000 to 120,000 clones, about 74% seen once. Sequenced material: PBMCs. These receptors all stem from a woman aged 35 to 49 in good health and CMV-seropositive.

At least ten counts were recorded for this clone. CDR3 coding DNA: TGTGCCAGCCTACCTAGTACAGGGGGCGGAACTGAAGCTTTCTTT. It codes for CASLPSTGGGTEAFF. The chain employs TRBV6-6 and TRBJ1-1; 9 bases are a match to TRBD1. After removal of 8 bases from V and 5 bases from J, the junction contained 12 bases not matched to a gene. The CDR3 loop spans 15 amino acids. CDR1 MNHNY and CDR2 SVGAGI come from the germline V gene (reference sequence).

The V and J genes are TRBV14 and TRBJ1-2; D is ambiguous. Germline V gene data show CDR1 as SGHDN and CDR2 as FVKESK. Trimming stripped 0 bases from V and 4 bases from J, with 21 bases between. CDR3 length: 18 residues. The DNA for the CDR3 is TGTGCCAGCAGCCAAGATATGGGAGTGGGAGGCTGGGCCTATGGCTACACCTTC. Protein: CASSQDMGVGGWAYGYTF.

The V gene is TRBV6-1, the J gene TRBJ2-7; 9 bases match TRBD1. V dropped 1 base and J dropped 3; count of bases not matched to a gene: 10. Germline CDR1 is MNHNS and CDR2 is SASEGT. The CDR3 spans 17 residues. This CDR3 is CASSEGPTGGLFYEQYF. DNA of the CDR3: TGTGCCAGCAGTGAAGGCCCGACAGGGGGACTCTTCTACGAGCAGTACTTC.

The rearrangement joins TRBV7-9 to TRBJ1-3; D is unclear. V was shortened by 5 bases and J by 0 bases, with 14 bases between the two germline ends. Germline V gene sequence: CDR1 SEHNR, CDR2 FQNEAQ (reference sequence). The CDR3 is 16 residues long. The chain's CDR3 is CASSHGEAPSGNTIYF. DNA for the CDR3: TGTGCCAGCAGCCACGGCGAGGCCCCCTCTGGAAACACCATATATTTT.

The V gene is TRBV5-4, the J gene TRBJ1-1; maybe TRBD1 (5 bases). This CDR3 is built from 16 residues. Trimming took off 1 base at V and 1 base at J, with 14 bases between the two ends. Germline CDR1 and CDR2: SGHNT and YYREEE (reference sequence). The CDR3 nucleotides read TGTGCCAGCAGCTTGAATGGCCCCCAGGGGAACACTGAAGCTTTCTTT. Its translation is CASSLNGPQGNTEAFF.

In its sample, this clone was seen once. This sequence joins TRBV6-5 and TRBJ1-2, with D perhaps matching TRBD1 (5 bases). Trimming cost V 4 bases and J 6 bases, with 12 bases left between them. This CDR3 spans 13 amino acids. Germline CDR1 reads MNHEY; CDR2 reads SVGAGI. CDR3 amino acids: CASSLTQGNGYTF. In nucleotides, the CDR3 is TGTGCCAGCAGTTTAACCCAGGGTAATGGCTACACCTTC.

This clone appeared once. This chain uses TRBV4-2 with TRBJ2-3, with D perhaps TRBD2 (5 bases). The CDR3 is 16 residues long. The V gene lost 3 bases and the J gene lost 1 base, with 14 bases spanning the gap. Germline V gives CDR1 LGHNA, CDR2 YNFKEQ. CDR3 DNA sequence: TGTGCCAGCAGCCATCTGAGCGGATCCGGCACAGATACGCAGTATTTT. Translated: CASSHLSGSGTDTQYF.

The chain joins TRBV6-5 to TRBJ1-3, with 7 bases identical to TRBD1. Germline CDR1 and CDR2: MNHEY and SVGAGI. This CDR3 spans 13 amino acids. V shed 6 bases, J shed 9 bases, and the junction held 8 bases outside the gene matches. CDR3 DNA sequence: TGTGCCAGCAGCCGGACAGGACTGAGCACCATATATTTT. Protein sequence: CASSRTGLSTIYF.

J is TRBJ2-2 and V is TRBV7-9; tentatively, D is TRBD1 (5 bases). Germline-derived CDR1 and CDR2 are SEHNR and FQNEAQ (reference sequence). Trimming removed 2 bases from V and 0 bases from J, with 10 bases in between. The CDR3 loop spans 16 amino acids. The CDR3: CASSLSRAANTGELFF. The CDR3 DNA reads TGTGCCAGCAGCTTAAGCAGGGCCGCGAACACCGGGGAGCTGTTTTTT.

A few counts support this clone. The chain links TRBV5-1 to TRBJ1-5, with 11 bases matching TRBD1. Germline V gives CDR1 SGHRS, CDR2 YFSETQ. Trimming cost V 4 bases and J 8 bases; bases outside gene matches: 5. The CDR3 is 14 amino acids. The CDR3 loop is CASSTGQGAEPQHF. The CDR3 bases are TGCGCCAGCAGCACCGGACAGGGGGCCGAGCCCCAGCATTTT.

V is TRBV4-1 and J is TRBJ1-1; D gene uncertain. V shed 0 bases and J shed 0 bases, with 8 bases lying between them. The length of the CDR3 is 15 residues. Per germline, CDR1 MGHRA and CDR2 YSYEKL. CDR3 loop: CASSQEPRMNTEAFF. CDR3 coding DNA: TGCGCCAGCAGCCAAGAGCCGAGGATGAACACTGAAGCTTTCTTT.

The chain combines TRBV30 with TRBJ1-6; D is perhaps TRBD1 (5 bases). With 0 bases removed from V and 9 bases from J, the gap between germline ends came to 15 bases. Looked up from germline, CDR1 is GTSNPN and CDR2 is SVGIG (reference sequence). The CDR3 has 15 amino acids. CDR3 bases: TGTGCCTGGAGTGTGTCCGGGACTTTTATTTCACCCCTCCACTTT. Translation gives CAWSVSGTFISPLHF. The full variable domain, with the rest looked up from reference TRBV30 and TRBJ1-6, is SQTIHQWPATLVQPVGSPLSLECTVEGTSNPNLYWYRQAAGRGLQLLFYSVGIGQISSEVPQNLSASRPQDRQFILSSKKLLLSDSGFYLCAWSVSGTFISPLHFGNGTRLTVT.

The CDR3 nucleotides are TGTGCCAGCAGCTTGGGCAGGGATTCACCCCTCCACTTT. As protein: CASSLGRDSPLHF. V gene TRBV5-6 combines with J gene TRBJ1-6; perhaps TRBD1 as D (5 bases). Germline V CDR1 and CDR2: SGHDT, YYEEEE. CDR3 length equals 13 residues. Trimming stripped 0 bases from V and 8 bases from J, with 6 bases between.

This sequence joins TRBV9 and TRBJ2-7; D possibly corresponds to TRBD1 (5 bases). The V end lost 0 bases, the J end lost 3 bases, and 10 bases lay between the germline ends. CDR1 and CDR2 from the germline V gene are SGDLS and YYNGEE. CDR3 length: 14 amino acids. The chain's CDR3 is CASSVGQGLYEQYF. The CDR3 DNA reads TGTGCCAGCAGCGTAGGTCAGGGTCTCTACGAGCAGTACTTC. The full variable domain, completed using reference TRBV9 and TRBJ2-7, is DSGVTQTPKHLITATGQRVTLRCSPRSGDLSVYWYQQSLDQGLQFLIQYYNGEERAKGNILERFSAQQFPDLHSELNLSSLELGDSALYFCASSVGQGLYEQYFGPGTRLTVT.

The chain uses TRBV6-5 and TRBJ2-5; D is uncertain. The V end lost 4 bases, the J end lost 5 bases, and 11 bases lay between the germline ends. The germline V gene has CDR1 MNHEY and CDR2 SVGAGI. The CDR3 is 13 amino acids. CDR3 DNA sequence: TGTGCCAGCAGTTCCCCCCCGCGGGAGACCCAGTACTTC. Translating it yields CASSSPPRETQYF.

This chain links TRBV5-1 with TRBJ2-3; 14 bases agree with TRBD2. Germline lookup yields CDR1 SGHRS and CDR2 YFSETQ. The CDR3 consists of 16 residues. V trimming: 3 bases; J trimming: 6 bases; junction bases outside the gene matches: 6. CDR3 sequence: CASSSGTSGGTDTQYF. CDR3 sequence (DNA): TGCGCCAGCAGCTCCGGGACTAGCGGGGGAACCGATACGCAGTATTTT.

The chain combines TRBV9 with TRBJ2-7; 11 nucleotides line up with TRBD2. This CDR3 has 15 residues. CDR1 and CDR2 from the germline V gene are SGDLS and YYNGEE. J was trimmed by 3 bases and V by 4 bases; bases with no gene match: 6. The CDR3 coding sequence is TGTGCCAGCAGCCCATCCGGGACTAGCGGCTACGAGCAGTACTTC. It codes for CASSPSGTSGYEQYF.

The V gene is TRBV19, the J gene TRBJ2-6, with D possibly TRBD1 on 6 matching bases. The germline V gene encodes CDR1 LNHDA and CDR2 SQIVND (reference sequence). The CDR3 totals 19 residues. V lost 7 bases to trimming and J lost 0 bases, with 22 bases between them. The chain's CDR3 is CASTPRPGQSASGANVLTF. The CDR3 nucleotides are TGTGCCAGTACCCCACGTCCGGGACAATCCGCCTCTGGGGCCAACGTCCTGACTTTC.

This sequence joins TRBV28 and TRBJ1-2; D might be TRBD1 (6 bases). The length of the CDR3 is 13 residues. CDR1 MDHEN and CDR2 SYDVKM come from the germline V gene. V dropped 6 bases and J dropped 8 bases, with 16 bases sitting between them. In DNA form, the CDR3 reads TGTGCCAGCAGACTTACAGGGCATGGAGGCTACACCTTC. This translates into CASRLTGHGGYTF.

The chain joins TRBV2 to TRBJ2-1; no clear D. The CDR3 runs to 14 residues. The V gene's germline CDR1 is SNHLY and CDR2 FYNNEI. V was trimmed by 7 bases and J by 3 bases, leaving 13 bases between them. The CDR3 is CASTESRGYNEQFF. CDR3 bases: TGTGCCAGCACCGAATCTCGAGGCTACAATGAGCAGTTCTTC.